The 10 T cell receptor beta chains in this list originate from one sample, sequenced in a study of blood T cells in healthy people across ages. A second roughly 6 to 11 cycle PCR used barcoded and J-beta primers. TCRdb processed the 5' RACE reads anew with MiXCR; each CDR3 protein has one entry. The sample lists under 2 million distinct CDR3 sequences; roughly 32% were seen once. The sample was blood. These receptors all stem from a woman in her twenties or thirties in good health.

The CDR3: CASSQERGVNGYTF. The CDR3 DNA sequence: TGTGCCAGCAGCCAAGAGAGGGGCGTCAATGGCTACACCTTC. The V and J genes are TRBV3-1 and TRBJ1-2, with D perhaps matching TRBD1 (5 bases). V lost 0 bases, J lost 6 bases, and 11 bases lay in between. Germline V gene sequence: CDR1 LGHDT, CDR2 YNNKEL (reference sequence). The CDR3 length is 14 residues.

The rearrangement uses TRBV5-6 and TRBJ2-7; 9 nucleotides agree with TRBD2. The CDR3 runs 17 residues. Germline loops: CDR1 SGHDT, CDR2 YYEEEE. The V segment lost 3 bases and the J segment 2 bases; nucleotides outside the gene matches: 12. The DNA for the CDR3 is TGTGCCAGCAGCTCGCCGACTAGCGGACGGACCCCCTACGAGCAGTACTTC. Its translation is CASSSPTSGRTPYEQYF.

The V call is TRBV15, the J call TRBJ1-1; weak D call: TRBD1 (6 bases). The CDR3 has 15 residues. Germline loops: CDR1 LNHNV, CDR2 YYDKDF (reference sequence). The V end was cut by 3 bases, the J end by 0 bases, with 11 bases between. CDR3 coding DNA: TGTGCCACCAGCAGGAGCAGGGGAATGAACACTGAAGCTTTCTTT. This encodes CATSRSRGMNTEAFF.

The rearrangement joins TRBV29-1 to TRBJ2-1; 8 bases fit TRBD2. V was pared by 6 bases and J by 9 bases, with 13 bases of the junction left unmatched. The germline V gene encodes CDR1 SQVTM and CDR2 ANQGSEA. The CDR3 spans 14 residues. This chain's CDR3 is CSVCHGGGQIEQFF. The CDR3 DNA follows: TGCAGCGTCTGTCACGGCGGGGGGCAAATTGAGCAGTTCTTC.

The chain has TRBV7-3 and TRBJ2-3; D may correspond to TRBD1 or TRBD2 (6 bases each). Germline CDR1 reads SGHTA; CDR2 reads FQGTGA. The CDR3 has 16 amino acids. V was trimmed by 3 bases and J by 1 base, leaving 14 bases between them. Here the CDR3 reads CASSFGGPRGTDTQYF. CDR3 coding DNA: TGTGCCAGCAGCTTTGGGGGGCCCCGGGGCACAGATACGCAGTATTTT.

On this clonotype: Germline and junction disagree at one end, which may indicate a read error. This CDR3 is CASSTVSYKQYF. CDR3 coding DNA: TGTGCCAGCAGTACAGTTTCCTACAAGCAGTACTTC. This chain connects TRBV28 to TRBJ2-7, with D uncertain. In germline, CDR1 is MDHEN, CDR2 SYDVKM. This CDR3 is 12 amino acids long.

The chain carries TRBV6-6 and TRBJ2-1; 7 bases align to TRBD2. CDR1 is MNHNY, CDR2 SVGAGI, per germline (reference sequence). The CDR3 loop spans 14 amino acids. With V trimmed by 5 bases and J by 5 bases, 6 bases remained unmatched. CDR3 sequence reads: CASSGGGKHNEQFF. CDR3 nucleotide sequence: TGTGCCAGCAGTGGGGGAGGGAAACACAATGAGCAGTTCTTC.

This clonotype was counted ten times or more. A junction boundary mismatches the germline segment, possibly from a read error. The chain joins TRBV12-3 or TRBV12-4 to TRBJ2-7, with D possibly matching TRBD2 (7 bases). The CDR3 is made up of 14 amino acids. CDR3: CASSLGGAAYEQYF. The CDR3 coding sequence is TGCGCCAGCAGCTTGGGGGGGGCCGCCTACGAGCAGTACTTC.

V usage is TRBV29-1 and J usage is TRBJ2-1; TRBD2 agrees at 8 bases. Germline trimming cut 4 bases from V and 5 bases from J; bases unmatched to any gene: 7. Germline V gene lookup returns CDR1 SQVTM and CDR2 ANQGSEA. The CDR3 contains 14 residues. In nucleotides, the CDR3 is TGCAGCGTTGGGGGCGGGAGGACCCACAATGAGCAGTTCTTC. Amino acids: CSVGGGRTHNEQFF.

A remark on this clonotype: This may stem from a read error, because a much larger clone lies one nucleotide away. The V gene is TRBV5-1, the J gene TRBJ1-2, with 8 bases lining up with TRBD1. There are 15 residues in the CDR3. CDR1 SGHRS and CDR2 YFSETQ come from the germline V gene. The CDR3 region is CARSFGQGANYGYTF. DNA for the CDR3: TGCGCCCGCAGCTTCGGACAGGGAGCTAACTATGGCTACACCTTC.